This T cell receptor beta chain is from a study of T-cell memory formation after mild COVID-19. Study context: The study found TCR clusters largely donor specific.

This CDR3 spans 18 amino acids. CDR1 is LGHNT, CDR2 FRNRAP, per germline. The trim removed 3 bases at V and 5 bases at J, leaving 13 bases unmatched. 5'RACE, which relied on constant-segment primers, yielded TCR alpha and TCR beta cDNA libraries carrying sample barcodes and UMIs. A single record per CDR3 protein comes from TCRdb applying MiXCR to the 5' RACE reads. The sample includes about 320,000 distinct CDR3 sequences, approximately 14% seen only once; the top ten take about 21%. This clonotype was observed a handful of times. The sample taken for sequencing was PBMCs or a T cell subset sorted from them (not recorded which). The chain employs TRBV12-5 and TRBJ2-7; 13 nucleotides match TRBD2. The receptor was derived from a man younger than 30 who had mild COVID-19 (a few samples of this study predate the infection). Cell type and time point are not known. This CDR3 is CASGFFLSLAGGQNEQYF. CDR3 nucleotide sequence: TGTGCTAGTGGTTTCTTCCTCTCACTAGCGGGGGGGCAGAACGAGCAGTACTTC. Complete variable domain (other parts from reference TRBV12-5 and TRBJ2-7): DARVTQTPRHKVTEMGQEVTMRCQPILGHNTVFWYRQTMMQGLELLAYFRNRAPLDDSGMPKDRFSAEMPDATLATLKIQPSEPRDSAVYFCASGFFLSLAGGQNEQYFGPGTRLTVT.